These T cell receptor beta chains were read from a single sample in a study of regulatory T cells in long-lasting Graves disease. MiXCR, applied by TCRdb to the multiplex PCR reads, yields one record per CDR3 protein. The table has around 250,000 distinct CDR3 sequences, roughly 18% seen once. The sequencing here drew on peripheral blood mononuclear cells (PBMCs), taken at new diagnosis, from a patient treated with antithyroid drugs. The receptor set was obtained from a female donor with Graves disease. The CDR3 runs from the conserved cysteine through the conserved F or W. Each record gives: V gene, clone size, J gene, D gene, CDR3 protein, CDR3 DNA. A D gene is named only where the DNA matches it firmly. Expanded clones get a size class; other rows say once, few or many, or leave the size out.

>TRBV18|many|TRBJ1-1|TRBD1
CASSPRQGPNTEAFF
TGTGCCAGCTCACCTCGACAGGGACCGAACACTGAAGCTTTCTTT
>TRBV20-1|many|TRBJ2-5|TRBD2
CSARGGGTSGSMETQYF
TGCAGTGCTAGGGGGGGAGGGACTAGCGGGAGTATGGAGACCCAGTACTTC
>TRBV30|many|TRBJ1-3|-
CAWTRTFSGNTIYF
TGTGCCTGGACCCGGACTTTCTCTGGAAACACCATATATTTT
>TRBV5-1|few|TRBJ1-1|-
CASSPAGRGDTEAFF
TGCGCCAGCAGCCCGGCCGGGCGGGGTGACACTGAAGCTTTCTTT
>TRBV5-4|many|TRBJ1-1|-
CASSYSGRSNTEAFF
TGTGCCAGCAGCTACTCGGGACGTTCGAACACTGAAGCTTTCTTT
>TRBV19|many|TRBJ2-5|-
CASSIEGRATQYF
TGTGCCAGTAGTATAGAGGGCAGAGCGACCCAGTACTTC
>TRBV12-3/TRBV12-4|many|TRBJ1-4|-
CASSLQANEKLFF
TGTGCCAGCAGTTTACAAGCTAATGAAAAACTGTTTTTT
>TRBV25-1|-|TRBJ1-2|-
CASSEEVGGYTF
TGTGCCAGCAGTGAGGAAGTAGGTGGCTACACCTTC
>TRBV30|many|TRBJ2-7|-
CAWSVGSYEQYF
TGTGCCTGGAGTGTGGGGTCCTACGAGCAGTACTTC
>TRBV12-3/TRBV12-4|many|TRBJ1-6|-
CASSSDRNNSPLHF
TGTGCCAGCAGTTCGGACAGAAATAATTCACCCCTCCACTTT
>TRBV5-5|-|TRBJ1-1|-
CASSHLDRSNTEAFF
TGTGCCAGCAGCCACCTAGACAGGAGTAACACTGAAGCTTTCTTT
>TRBV24-1|-|TRBJ2-1|TRBD2
CATQAGGINEQFF
TGTGCCACCCAGGCGGGAGGAATCAATGAGCAGTTCTTC
>TRBV19|once|TRBJ2-1|TRBD2
CASSIDNSGRAYNEQFF
TGTGCCAGTAGTATAGATAATAGCGGGAGGGCCTACAATGAGCAGTTCTTC
>TRBV11-3|many|TRBJ2-1|-
CASSLGGPSYNEQFF
TGTGCCAGCAGCTTAGGAGGGCCCTCCTACAATGAGCAGTTCTTC
>TRBV11-2|-|TRBJ2-1|TRBD2
CASSSTSGRLNEQFF
TGTGCCAGCAGCTCCACTAGCGGGAGATTGAATGAGCAGTTCTTC
>TRBV19|many|TRBJ1-2|-
CASRPKGRYGYTF
TGTGCCAGTAGGCCCAAAGGGCGGTATGGCTACACCTTC